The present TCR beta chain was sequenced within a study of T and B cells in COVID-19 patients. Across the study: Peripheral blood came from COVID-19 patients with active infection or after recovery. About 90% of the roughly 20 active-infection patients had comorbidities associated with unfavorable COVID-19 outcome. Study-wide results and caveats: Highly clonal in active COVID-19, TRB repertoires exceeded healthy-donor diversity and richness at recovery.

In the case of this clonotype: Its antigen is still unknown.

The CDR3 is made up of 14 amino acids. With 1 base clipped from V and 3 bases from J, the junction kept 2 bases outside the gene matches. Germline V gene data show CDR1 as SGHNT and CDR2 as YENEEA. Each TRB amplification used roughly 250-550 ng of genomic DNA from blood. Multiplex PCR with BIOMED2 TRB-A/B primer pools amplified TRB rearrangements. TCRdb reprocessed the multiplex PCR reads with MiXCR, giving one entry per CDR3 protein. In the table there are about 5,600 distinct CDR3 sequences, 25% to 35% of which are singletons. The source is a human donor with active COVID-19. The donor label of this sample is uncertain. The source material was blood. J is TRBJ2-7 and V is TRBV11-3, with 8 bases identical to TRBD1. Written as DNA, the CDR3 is TGTGCCAGCAGCTTAGGCAGGGGGCTCTACGAGCAGTACTTC. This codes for CASSLGRGLYEQYF.